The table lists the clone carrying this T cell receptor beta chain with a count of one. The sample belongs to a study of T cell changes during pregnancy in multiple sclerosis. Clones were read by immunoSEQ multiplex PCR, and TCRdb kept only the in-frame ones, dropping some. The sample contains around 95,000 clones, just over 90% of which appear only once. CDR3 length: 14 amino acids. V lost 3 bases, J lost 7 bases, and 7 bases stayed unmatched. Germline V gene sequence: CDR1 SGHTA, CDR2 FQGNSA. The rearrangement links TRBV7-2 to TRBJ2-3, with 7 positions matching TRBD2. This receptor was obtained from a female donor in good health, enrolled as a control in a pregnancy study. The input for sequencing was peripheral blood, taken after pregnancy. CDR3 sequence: CASSFPGGGNTQYF. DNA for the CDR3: TGTGCCAGCAGCTTTCCAGGCGGGGGAAATACGCAGTATTTT.